Listed below are T cell receptor beta chains from one sample, sequenced in a study of technical replicates of blood from several donors. TCRdb's table, derived via immunoSEQ multiplex PCR, lists solely in-frame clones and lacks some. Of tens of thousands of clones in the sample, approximately 95% were seen once. Sequenced material: T cells isolated from PBMCs. These receptors originate from a human donor in good health. Each CDR3 is given with its conserved first and last residue. The order of the fields is clone size, J gene, D gene, V gene, CDR3 protein, CDR3 DNA. The D gene is left open where the match is weak. Part of the rows lack a size; the others show once, few, many or a class for expanded clones.

>.|TRBJ2-3|.|TRBV4-1
CASSQRPSVSTDTQYF
TGCGCCAGCAGCCAACGTCCTAGCGTTAGCACAGATACGCAGTATTTT
>.|TRBJ1-1|.|TRBV28
CASSQGQWTNTEAFF
TGTGCCAGCAGTCAAGGACAGTGGACGAACACTGAAGCTTTCTTT
>.|TRBJ2-7|TRBD2|TRBV28
CASTSAGLDDYEQYF
TGTGCCAGCACTTCTGCAGGACTAGACGACTACGAGCAGTACTTC
>.|TRBJ2-7|TRBD1|TRBV5-1
CASTSTGIEQYF
TGCGCCAGCACCTCGACAGGGATCGAGCAGTACTTC
>.|TRBJ1-2|.|TRBV30
CAWWGGEDGYTF
TGTGCCTGGTGGGGAGGGGAGGATGGCTACACCTTC
>once|TRBJ2-7|.|TRBV7-6
CASSLDRTDEQYF
TGTGCCAGCAGCTTAGACAGAACGGACGAGCAGTACTTC
>.|TRBJ2-2|.|TRBV6-1
CASREGQYNTGELFF
TGTGCCAGCAGGGAAGGACAGTATAACACCGGGGAGCTGTTTTTT
>once|TRBJ1-3|.|TRBV9
CASRAGTGSGNTIYF
TGTGCCAGCAGGGCGGGGACGGGCTCTGGAAACACCATATATTTT
>.|TRBJ1-1|.|TRBV9
CASSVNPGRGQEAFF
TGTGCCAGCAGCGTAAACCCCGGCAGGGGTCAAGAAGCTTTCTTT
>.|TRBJ2-3|.|TRBV7-2
CASSRRDRQGLTDTQYF
TGTGCCAGCAGCCGGAGAGACAGACAGGGACTCACAGATACGCAGTATTTT
>.|TRBJ1-5|.|TRBV2
CASSGNRANQPQHF
TGTGCCAGCAGTGGGAACAGGGCCAATCAGCCCCAGCATTTT
>.|TRBJ2-3|TRBD2|TRBV11-3
CASSLDRGTSETDTQYF
TGTGCCAGCAGCTTAGATCGGGGGACTAGCGAAACAGATACGCAGTATTTT
>few|TRBJ2-1|TRBD2|TRBV11-2
CASSEGLAGEQFF
TGTGCCAGCAGCGAGGGACTAGCGGGTGAGCAGTTCTTC
>once|TRBJ1-1|.|TRBV9
CASSASMNTEAFF
TGTGCCAGCAGCGCGAGCATGAACACTGAAGCTTTCTTT
>.|TRBJ1-3|.|TRBV6-1
CASSEVAGPIGNTIYF
TGTGCCAGCAGTGAAGTGGCAGGGCCCATCGGAAACACCATATATTTT
>.|TRBJ1-2|.|TRBV5-1
CASSSKSARETYGYTF
TGCGCCAGCAGCTCTAAATCGGCCCGGGAAACCTATGGCTACACCTTC
>.|TRBJ2-1|TRBD2|TRBV9
CASSFGTSRGNEQFF
TGTGCCAGCAGCTTTGGGACTAGCAGAGGGAATGAGCAGTTCTTC
>.|TRBJ1-2|.|TRBV6-5
CASRQWGHGYTF
TGTGCCAGCAGACAATGGGGCCATGGCTACACCTTC
>.|TRBJ2-7|.|TRBV25-1
CASSLSGIHEQYF
TGTGCCAGCAGTTTATCAGGGATCCACGAGCAGTACTTC
>once|TRBJ2-7|.|TRBV28
CASWEAGASSYEQYF
TGTGCCAGCTGGGAGGCCGGTGCCTCCTCCTACGAGCAGTACTTC
>.|TRBJ1-5|TRBD1|TRBV6-1
CASSEFPGTGSYQPQHF
TGTGCCAGCAGTGAATTCCCCGGGACAGGGAGCTATCAGCCCCAGCATTTT
>.|TRBJ2-3|.|TRBV4-2
CASSQQLGYTQYF
TGTGCCAGCAGCCAACAACTAGGTTATACGCAGTATTTT
>.|TRBJ2-1|.|TRBV29-1
CSVEEAWASYNEQFF
TGCAGCGTTGAAGAGGCGTGGGCCTCCTACAATGAGCAGTTCTTC
>.|TRBJ1-2|.|TRBV9
CASSVGEGGYTF
TGTGCCAGCAGCGTAGGGGAGGGAGGCTACACCTTC
>.|TRBJ2-6|.|TRBV5-1
CASSEEDLSGANVLTF
TGCGCCAGCAGCGAGGAAGACCTCTCTGGGGCCAACGTCCTGACTTTC
>.|TRBJ1-5|TRBD1|TRBV6-6
CASRGQGLRPQHF
TGTGCCAGCAGGGGACAGGGACTCAGGCCCCAGCATTTT
>.|TRBJ2-3|.|TRBV4-2
CASSQETRRATDTQYF
TGTGCCAGCAGCCAAGAAACCCGGCGGGCGACAGATACGCAGTATTTT
>once|TRBJ2-6|.|TRBV4-1
CASGTQGTTSGANVLTF
TGCGCCAGCGGAACTCAGGGGACCACCTCTGGGGCCAACGTCCTGACTTTC
>.|TRBJ2-4|.|TRBV7-9
CASSLVAGAKNIQYF
TGTGCCAGCAGCTTAGTAGCCGGAGCCAAAAACATTCAGTACTTC
>.|TRBJ1-3|TRBD1|TRBV7-9
CASSPVGTATGNTIYF
TGTGCCAGCAGCCCAGTCGGGACAGCTACTGGAAACACCATATATTTT
>.|TRBJ2-4|.|TRBV5-8
CASSSGTGSWNIQYF
TGTGCCAGCAGTTCCGGGACTGGGAGTTGGAACATTCAGTACTTC
>once|TRBJ2-2|TRBD1|TRBV7-8
CASSFSGTGGSGELFF
TGTGCCAGCAGCTTCTCCGGGACAGGGGGCTCCGGGGAGCTGTTTTTT
>.|TRBJ1-2|TRBD1|TRBV5-1
CASSEDRALYNYGYTF
TGCGCCAGCAGCGAGGACAGGGCTCTCTATAACTATGGCTACACCTTC
>.|TRBJ1-5|TRBD1|TRBV5-1
CASSPWTGSNQPQHF
TGCGCCAGCAGCCCGTGGACAGGTAGCAATCAGCCCCAGCATTTT
>.|TRBJ2-7|.|TRBV6-5
CASSPSWGGANEQYF
TGTGCCAGCAGCCCCAGTTGGGGGGGGGCAAACGAGCAGTACTTC
>.|TRBJ2-1|TRBD2|TRBV29-1
CSVEPGGGNNEQFF
TGCAGCGTTGAACCGGGCGGGGGGAACAATGAGCAGTTCTTC
>.|TRBJ2-2|TRBD2|TRBV27
CASSAPGLRTGELFF
TGTGCCAGCAGCGCGCCGGGACTACGCACCGGGGAGCTGTTTTTT
>.|TRBJ1-1|.|TRBV5-1
CASAGPNTEAFF
TGCGCCAGCGCGGGACCAAACACTGAAGCTTTCTTT
>.|TRBJ2-2|TRBD1|TRBV5-1
CASSFGDRELGELFF
TGCGCCAGCAGCTTCGGGGACAGGGAGTTAGGGGAGCTGTTTTTT
>.|TRBJ2-7|.|TRBV18
CASSLRGPPYEQYF
TGTGCCAGCTCACTGCGGGGGCCACCCTACGAGCAGTACTTC
>.|TRBJ2-5|.|TRBV11-2
CASSDKRGTQYF
TGTGCCAGCAGCGATAAACGGGGGACCCAGTACTTC
>.|TRBJ2-5|.|TRBV10-3
CAISELAWQETQYF
TGTGCCATCAGTGAACTAGCATGGCAAGAGACCCAGTACTTC
>.|TRBJ2-3|.|TRBV19
CASRIGVGDTQYF
TGTGCCAGCCGGATTGGAGTAGGTGATACGCAGTATTTT
>.|TRBJ2-7|.|TRBV30
CAWKGGQGPSYEQYF
TGTGCCTGGAAAGGTGGCCAGGGGCCCTCCTACGAGCAGTACTTC
>.|TRBJ2-3|.|TRBV5-1
CASSLTDRRSDTQYF
TGCGCCAGCAGCTTGACGGACAGACGATCAGATACGCAGTATTTT
>.|TRBJ1-5|TRBD1|TRBV28
CASRLPGQGTDQPQHF
TGTGCCAGCAGACTCCCGGGACAGGGGACGGATCAGCCCCAGCATTTT
>once|TRBJ1-1|.|TRBV10-3
CATLQGRSTEAFF
TGTGCCACCTTACAGGGTAGAAGCACTGAAGCTTTCTTT
>.|TRBJ1-1|.|TRBV5-1
CASSSGQLNTEAFF
TGCGCCAGCAGCTCGGGACAATTGAACACTGAAGCTTTCTTT
>.|TRBJ2-6|.|TRBV2
CASKGDGANVLTF
TGTGCCAGCAAAGGGGATGGGGCCAACGTCCTGACTTTC
>.|TRBJ1-2|TRBD1|TRBV10-3
CAIDETGGYGYTF
TGTGCCATCGACGAGACAGGGGGCTATGGCTACACCTTC
>.|TRBJ1-1|TRBD1|TRBV5-6
CASSVQVLGWDSNTEAFF
TGTGCCAGCAGCGTCCAGGTCCTCGGCTGGGACAGCAACACTGAAGCTTTCTTT
>few|TRBJ1-2|.|TRBV9
CASSVAVGAGYTF
TGTGCCAGCAGCGTAGCTGTAGGGGCTGGCTACACCTTC
>.|TRBJ2-3|TRBD2|TRBV5-4
CASSLGLAGGDTQYF
TGTGCCAGCAGCTTGGGACTAGCGGGGGGGGATACGCAGTATTTT